This TCR beta chain was sequenced in a study of blood T cell repertoires in COVID-19. Across the whole study: The United States, Italy and Spain provided the acute and convalescent COVID-19 samples. PBMCs, B-cell-depleted T cells, or T cells provided the cDNA or gDNA that made up the material.

Authors' processing steps: Amplification with reference gene primers provided the estimates of nucleated cell counts. Assay: immunoSEQ multiplex PCR; the TCRdb copy retains only in-frame clones and omits some. V and J calls and clone size follow that table, whereas D and trimming were derived from the DNA. The sample lists more than 150,000 clones, 70% to 85% seen once, with 6% to 8.5% in the top ten. The germline V gene has CDR1 MGHRA and CDR2 YSYEKL. The CDR3 has 18 amino acids. Trimming removed 3 bases from V and 3 bases from J; junction bases left unmatched: 16. Material for sequencing was peripheral blood. The chain recombines TRBV4-1 with TRBJ2-7; 8 nucleotides match TRBD2. This receptor was obtained from a human donor in a cohort sampled during active COVID-19. The DNA for the CDR3 is TGCGCCAGCAGCCAGGGGCCCCTCTCGAGCGGGGGACGCTACGAGCAGTACTTC. Encoded protein: CASSQGPLSSGGRYEQYF.